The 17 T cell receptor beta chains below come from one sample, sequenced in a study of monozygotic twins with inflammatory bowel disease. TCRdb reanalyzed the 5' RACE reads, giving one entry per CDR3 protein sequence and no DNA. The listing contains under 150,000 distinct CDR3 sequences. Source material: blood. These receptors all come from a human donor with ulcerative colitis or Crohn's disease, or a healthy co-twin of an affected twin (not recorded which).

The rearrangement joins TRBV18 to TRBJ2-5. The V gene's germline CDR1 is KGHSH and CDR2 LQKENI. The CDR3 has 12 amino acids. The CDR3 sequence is CASSPQQETQYF.

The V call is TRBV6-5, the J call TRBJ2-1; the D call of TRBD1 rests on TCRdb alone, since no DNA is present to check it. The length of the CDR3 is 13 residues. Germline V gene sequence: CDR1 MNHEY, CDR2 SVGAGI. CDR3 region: CASSYYRANEQFF.

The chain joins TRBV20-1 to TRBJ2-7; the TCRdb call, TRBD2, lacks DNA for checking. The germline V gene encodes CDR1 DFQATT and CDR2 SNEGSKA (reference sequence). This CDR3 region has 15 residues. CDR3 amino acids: CSARPFISGTYEQYF.

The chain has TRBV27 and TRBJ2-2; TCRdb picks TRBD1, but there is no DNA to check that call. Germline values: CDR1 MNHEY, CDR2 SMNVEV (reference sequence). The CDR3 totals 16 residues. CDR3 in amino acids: CASSSPPGRNTGELFF.

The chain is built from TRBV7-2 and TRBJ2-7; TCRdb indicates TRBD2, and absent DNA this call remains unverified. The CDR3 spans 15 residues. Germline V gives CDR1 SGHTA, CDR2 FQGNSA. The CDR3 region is CASSLGAGTPYEQYF.

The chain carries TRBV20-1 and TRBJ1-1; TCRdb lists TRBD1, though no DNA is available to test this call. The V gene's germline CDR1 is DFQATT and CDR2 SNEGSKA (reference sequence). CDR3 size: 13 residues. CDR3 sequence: CSASRVMNTEAFF.

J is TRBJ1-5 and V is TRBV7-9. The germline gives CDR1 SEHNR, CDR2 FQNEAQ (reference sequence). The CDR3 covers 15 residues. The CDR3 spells CASSSGLARNQPQHF.

Here the CDR3 reads CASSWDSSDTQYF. The rearrangement joins TRBV19 to TRBJ2-3; TCRdb names TRBD1, which stays unverified in the absence of DNA. Germline V lookup: CDR1 LNHDA, CDR2 SQIVND (reference sequence). This CDR3 comprises 13 residues.

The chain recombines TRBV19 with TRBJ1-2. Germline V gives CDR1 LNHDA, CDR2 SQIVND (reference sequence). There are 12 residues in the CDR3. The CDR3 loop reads CASRDSLYGYTF.

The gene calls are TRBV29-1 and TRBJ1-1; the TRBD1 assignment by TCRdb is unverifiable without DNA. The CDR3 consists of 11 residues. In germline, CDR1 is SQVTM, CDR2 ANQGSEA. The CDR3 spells CSVDRGGEAFF.

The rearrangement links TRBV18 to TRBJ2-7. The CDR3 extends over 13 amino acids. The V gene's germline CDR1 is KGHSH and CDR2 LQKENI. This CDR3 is CASSPSVDYEQYF.

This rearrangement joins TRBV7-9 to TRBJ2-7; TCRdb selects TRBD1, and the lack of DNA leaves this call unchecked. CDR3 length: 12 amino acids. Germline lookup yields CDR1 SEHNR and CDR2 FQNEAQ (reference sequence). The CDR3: CASSPELPEQYF.

CDR3: CASSFPPGRAGNSPLHF. J is TRBJ1-6 and V is TRBV7-9. The CDR3 is 17 residues long. CDR1 is SEHNR, CDR2 FQNEAQ, per germline (reference sequence).

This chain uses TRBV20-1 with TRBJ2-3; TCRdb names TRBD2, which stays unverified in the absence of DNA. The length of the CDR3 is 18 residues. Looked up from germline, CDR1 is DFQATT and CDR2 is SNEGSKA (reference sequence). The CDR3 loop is CSANPPKQADYSTDTQYF.

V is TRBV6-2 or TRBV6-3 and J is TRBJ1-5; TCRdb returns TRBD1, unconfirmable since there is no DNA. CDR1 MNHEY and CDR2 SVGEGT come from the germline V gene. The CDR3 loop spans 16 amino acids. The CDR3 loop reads CASRGQGFVSNQPQHF.

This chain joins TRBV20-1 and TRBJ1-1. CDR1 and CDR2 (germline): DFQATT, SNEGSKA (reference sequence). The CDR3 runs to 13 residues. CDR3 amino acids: CSARDLPNTEAFF.

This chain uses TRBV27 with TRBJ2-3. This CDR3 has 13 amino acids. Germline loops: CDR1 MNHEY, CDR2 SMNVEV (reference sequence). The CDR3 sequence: CASSLKSTDTQYF.